This T cell receptor (beta chain) was captured by sequencing in a study of blood T cell repertoires in COVID-19. At the level of the study: Italy, Spain and the United States were the sources of the convalescent and acute COVID-19 samples.

The CDR3 spans 14 residues. Per the germline V gene, CDR1 is LGHDT and CDR2 is YNNKEL (reference sequence). The V gene lost 4 bases and the J gene lost 7 bases, with 16 bases spanning the gap. Here immunoSEQ multiplex PCR was the method, and the copy in TCRdb shows in-frame clones only, minus some. The sample has 150,000 to 200,000 clones, around four fifths seen once; the top ten hold roughly 20%. This clone has only a few counts. The sequence was obtained from an elderly woman with acute or convalescent COVID-19. The sample comprised peripheral blood. The chain combines TRBV3-1 (or the pseudogene TRBV3-2) with TRBJ1-1; D gene unclear. The CDR3: CASSPNSGYGEAFF. Here the CDR3 DNA reads TGTGCCAGCAGCCCGAATAGCGGGTACGGTGAAGCTTTCTTT.